The source of this T cell receptor beta chain is a study of CD8 T cells in Susac syndrome. Across the study: Active disease was present in about 6 of the sequenced Susac syndrome patients, whereas fewer than ten of them were in remission.

In germline, CDR1 is ENHRY, CDR2 SYGVKD. CDR3 length equals 11 residues. The authors reverse transcribed roughly 0.5 to 1 ug RNA with random hexamers. Each CDR3 protein gets one entry after TCRdb re-called the immunoSEQ multiplex PCR reads with MiXCR. The repertoire includes 150,000 to 180,000 distinct CDR3 sequences, approximately 95% of them detected once, and approximately 0.15% sits in the top ten. Sequenced: CD4+ T cells from PBMCs. The clonotype comes from a human donor with Susac syndrome. The chain has TRBV10-3 and TRBJ2-3; D might be TRBD2 (5 bases). CDR3 bases: TGTGCAGTGGCGGGCGCAGATACGCAGTATTTT. Translation gives CAVAGADTQYF.